This T cell receptor beta chain came from a study of CD8+CD57+ T cells in acquired aplastic anemia. Study-wide background: Sorting CD4+ and CD8+ cells gave DNA averaging roughly 3.5 ug. Findings and limits, study-wide: Comparison of patients with controls identified 25 to 35 shared CD8+ CDR3 sequences. CD8+ Simpson's diversity showed no significant patient-control difference.

On this clonotype itself: Its antigen remains unknown.

CDR3 and TCR beta VDJ profiling relied on a genomic DNA template. TCRdb called the reads again in MiXCR, with one record for every CDR3 protein. The sample includes 250,000 to 350,000 distinct CDR3 sequences, 45% to 70% of them seen just once. Germline CDR1 reads LNHNV; CDR2 reads YYDKDF (reference sequence). CDR3 length: 15 amino acids. V lost 0 bases and J lost 2, with 8 bases in between. This clonotype was sampled from a human donor with severe aplastic anemia or a healthy control (not recorded which). Sequenced material: sorted CD4+, CD8+, or CD8+CD57+ T cells (not recorded which) from PBMCs. The chain uses TRBV15 and TRBJ2-4, with D uncertain. CDR3 protein: CATSRDPGTKNIQYF. The CDR3 coding sequence is TGTGCCACCAGCAGAGATCCGGGCACCAAAAACATTCAGTACTTC. Based on the CDR3 plus reference TRBV15 and TRBJ2-4, the full variable domain is DAMVIQNPRYQVTQFGKPVTLSCSQTLNHNVMYWYQQKSSQAPKLLFHYYDKDFNNEADTPDNFQSRRPNTSFCFLDIRSPGLGDTAMYLCATSRDPGTKNIQYFGAGTRLSVL.